This entry lists 18 T cell receptor beta chains sequenced from one sample in a study of blood T cell repertoires in COVID-19. Repertoires were generated with immunoSEQ multiplex PCR, while TCRdb's copy carries only in-frame clones and drops some. This sample has 150,000 to 200,000 clones; approximately 80% occur once, and the top ten carry roughly an eighth. Material: peripheral blood. The origin of the receptors is a woman at least 80 years old with COVID-19, enrolled during active disease.

The chain carries TRBV5-1 and TRBJ2-1, with TRBD2 as a possible D gene (6 bases). CDR3 size: 16 residues. V was pared by 0 bases and J by 0 bases, with 10 bases between. Looked up from germline, CDR1 is SGHRS and CDR2 is YFSETQ. The CDR3 spells CASSLGFGSSYNEQFF. CDR3 nucleotide sequence: TGCGCCAGCAGCTTGGGTTTCGGGAGCTCCTACAATGAGCAGTTCTTC.

The rearrangement links TRBV7-9 to TRBJ2-4; TRBD1 agrees at 7 bases. This CDR3 spans 14 amino acids. Germline V gene lookup returns CDR1 SEHNR and CDR2 FQNEAQ (reference sequence). V shed 2 bases, J shed 7 bases, and the junction held 5 bases outside the gene matches. CDR3 DNA: TGTGCCAGCAGCTTATATGCACAGGGGAACATTCAGTACTTC. Its translation is CASSLYAQGNIQYF.

The CDR3 DNA sequence: TGTGCCAGCAGCCACCGGACAATGATTAACTATGGCTACACCTTC. It specifies CASSHRTMINYGYTF. This chain connects TRBV7-2 to TRBJ1-2; D is perhaps TRBD1 (5 bases). V lost 5 bases, J lost 1 base, and 14 bases lay in between. Germline V gene data show CDR1 as SGHTA and CDR2 as FQGNSA. The CDR3 extends over 15 amino acids. Combining the CDR3 with reference TRBV7-2 and TRBJ1-2 gives the whole variable domain GAGVSQSPSNKVTEKGKDVELRCDPISGHTALYWYRQSLGQGLEFLIYFQGNSAPDKSGLPSDRFSAERTGGSVSTLTIQRTQQEDSAVYLCASSHRTMINYGYTFGSGTRLTVV.

This chain connects TRBV4-1 to TRBJ1-3; D remains unclear. Germline V gene data show CDR1 as MGHRA and CDR2 as YSYEKL. CDR3 length equals 16 residues. The V end was cut by 2 bases, the J end by 0 bases, with 11 bases between. The CDR3: CASSQKGSGSGNTIYF. The CDR3 nucleotides are TGCGCCAGCAGCCAAAAAGGTTCGGGCTCTGGAAACACCATATATTTT.

The chain recombines TRBV6-2 or TRBV6-3 with TRBJ1-3; no firm D call. The germline CDR1 and CDR2 sequences are MNHEY and SVGEGT. This CDR3 contains 16 residues. The germline V and J ends were trimmed by 2 bases and 0 bases, with 11 bases remaining between them. CDR3 in amino acids: CASSYPRLSSGNTIYF. CDR3 coding DNA: TGTGCCAGCAGTTACCCGCGCCTTTCCTCTGGAAACACCATATATTTT.

The chain joins TRBV6-5 to TRBJ2-7; 11 bases are shared with TRBD2. Germline V gives CDR1 MNHEY, CDR2 SVGAGI. V lost 5 bases and J lost 3; bases outside the gene matches: 3. The CDR3 runs to 14 residues. CDR3 nucleotide sequence: TGTGCCAGCAGTAATAGCGGGGGGGACTACGAGCAGTACTTC. This sequence encodes CASSNSGGDYEQYF.

This chain links TRBV29-1 with TRBJ1-2; no firm D call. There are 13 residues in the CDR3. Germline-derived CDR1 and CDR2 are SQVTM and ANQGSEA. The V end was cut by 3 bases, the J end by 4 bases, with 12 bases between. The CDR3 reads CSVDYSQAYGYTF. In DNA form, the CDR3 reads TGCAGCGTTGATTACAGCCAAGCCTATGGCTACACCTTC.

On this clone: Distinct nucleotide sequences in the sample also encode this CDR3. The chain links TRBV6-5 to TRBJ2-7; 11 bases agree with TRBD1. V lost 5 bases, J lost 4 bases, and 4 bases stayed unmatched. This CDR3 is built from 14 residues. Germline V gene sequence: CDR1 MNHEY, CDR2 SVGAGI. The CDR3 sequence: CASSTGTGGYEQYF. Written as DNA, the CDR3 is TGTGCCAGCAGTACCGGGACAGGGGGTTACGAGCAGTACTTC.

The V and J genes are TRBV30 and TRBJ1-6, with 7 bases aligning to TRBD1. This CDR3 has 14 residues. CDR1 GTSNPN and CDR2 SVGIG come from the germline V gene (reference sequence). J was trimmed by 7 bases and V by 3 bases; bases with no gene match: 6. The CDR3, as DNA: TGTGCCTGGAGACCGGGACAGCCAAATTCACCCCTCCACTTT. Residues: CAWRPGQPNSPLHF.

This chain links TRBV7-2 with TRBJ1-4; TRBD1 is a possible D gene (5 bases). Germline CDR1 and CDR2: SGHTA and FQGNSA. The CDR3 is 14 residues long. Deletions cut 5 bases from V and 0 bases from J, with 7 bases between. The CDR3, as DNA: TGTGCCAGCAGCCCACAGGCAACTAATGAAAAACTGTTTTTT. Its translation: CASSPQATNEKLFF.

This clone has just one count. The V gene is TRBV30, the J gene TRBJ2-1, with 11 bases matching TRBD1. V shed 1 base and J 9 bases; nucleotides not matched to a gene: 5. The CDR3 covers 14 residues. Germline values: CDR1 GTSNPN, CDR2 SVGIG (reference sequence). CDR3 sequence: CAWSGTGTGGEQFF. The DNA of the CDR3 is TGTGCCTGGAGTGGAACGGGGACAGGGGGTGAGCAGTTCTTC.

V is TRBV6-1 and J is TRBJ2-3; D is possibly TRBD2 (6 bases). The germline V gene has CDR1 MNHNS and CDR2 SASEGT. The CDR3 spans 14 residues. Trimming took 3 bases from V and 6 from J, leaving 13 bases between them. This CDR3 is CASSEAGMWDTQYF. The CDR3 DNA is TGTGCCAGCAGTGAGGCGGGAATGTGGGATACGCAGTATTTT.

The rearrangement joins TRBV2 to TRBJ2-3, with 9 bases aligning to TRBD1. The CDR3 consists of 15 residues. V shed 4 bases and J 4 bases; nucleotides not matched to a gene: 6. The germline V gene has CDR1 SNHLY and CDR2 FYNNEI. This chain's CDR3 is CASSAYRGQSDTQYF. CDR3 nucleotides: TGTGCCAGCAGTGCCTACAGGGGGCAATCAGATACGCAGTATTTT.

The V call is TRBV7-9, the J call TRBJ2-3, with a weak D call TRBD1 (6 bases). Germline CDR1 SEHNR, CDR2 FQNEAQ (reference sequence). The CDR3 is 14 residues long. V lost 7 bases to trimming and J lost 3 bases, with 14 bases between them. CDR3 loop: CASNSGVRTDTQYF. The CDR3 DNA reads TGTGCCAGCAATTCAGGGGTTCGGACAGATACGCAGTATTTT.

The V gene is TRBV5-1, the J gene TRBJ1-1; 7 bases are shared with TRBD1. From germline, CDR1 is SGHRS and CDR2 YFSETQ. The CDR3 loop spans 13 amino acids. The V gene end was trimmed by 6 bases and the J gene end by 1 base; junction bases not matched to a gene: 3. CDR3 protein: CASTRTGNTEAFF. The CDR3 region has the DNA TGCGCCAGCACTCGGACAGGGAACACTGAAGCTTTCTTT.

The chain employs TRBV29-1 and TRBJ1-4, with TRBD1 matching 8 bases. CDR1 and CDR2 from the germline V gene are SQVTM and ANQGSEA. After removal of 7 bases from V and 3 bases from J, the junction contained 10 bases not matched to a gene. The CDR3 has 15 amino acids. CDR3 sequence reads: CSGFFDRGANEKLFF. The CDR3 nucleotides are TGCAGCGGTTTTTTTGACAGGGGTGCTAATGAAAAACTGTTTTTT.

The V and J genes are TRBV7-9 and TRBJ1-5, with a weak D call TRBD1 (6 bases). V was cut by 1 base and J by 2 bases, with 12 bases left in between. The CDR3 is 16 amino acids. The germline gives CDR1 SEHNR, CDR2 FQNEAQ (reference sequence). CDR3 loop: CASSLGRGTRNQPQHF. The CDR3 DNA follows: TGTGCCAGCAGCTTAGGCAGGGGTACACGCAATCAGCCCCAGCATTTT. Drawing the rest from reference TRBV7-9 and TRBJ1-5, the complete variable domain is DTGVSQNPRHKITKRGQNVTFRCDPISEHNRLYWYRQTLGQGPEFLTYFQNEAQLEKSRLLSDRFSAERPKGSFSTLEIQRTEQGDSAMYLCASSLGRGTRNQPQHFGDGTRLSIL.

J is TRBJ2-5 and V is TRBV3-1 (or the pseudogene TRBV3-2), with TRBD1 as a possible D gene (6 bases). Trimming stripped 1 base from V and 2 bases from J, with 8 bases between. CDR1 and CDR2 from the germline V gene are LGHDT and YNNKEL (reference sequence). This CDR3 has 14 amino acids. The CDR3 DNA is TGTGCCAGCAGCCAAGTAGGGGGTCAAGAGACCCAGTACTTC. Encoded protein: CASSQVGGQETQYF.